One and the same sample provided the 30 T cell receptor beta chains below, sequenced in a study of blood T cells in healthy people across ages. Using a J-beta primer mix together with a sample-barcoded 5' primer, a second PCR was run for about 7 to 12 cycles. TCRdb fed the 5' RACE reads into MiXCR, producing one record per CDR3 protein. The sample lists about 930,000 distinct CDR3 sequences, about 29% occurring once. A further study also used this sample, focusing on T cells of mothers and their children.

Sequenced input: blood. These receptors were taken from a woman aged 40 to 50 in good health.

This clonotype was recorded a few times. The J gene is TRBJ1-6, the V gene TRBV20-1, with 7 positions matching TRBD1. The CDR3 consists of 17 residues. Trimming cost V 3 bases and J 0 bases; bases outside gene matches: 8. Germline V gives CDR1 DFQATT, CDR2 SNEGSKA (reference sequence). The CDR3 nucleotides are TGCAGTGCTAGCCCCTGGACAGGCAGCTCCTATAATTCACCCCTCCACTTT. It translates to CSASPWTGSSYNSPLHF.

The chain recombines TRBV28 with TRBJ2-7; 7 bases fit TRBD1. From germline, CDR1 is MDHEN and CDR2 SYDVKM. J gave up 5 bases and V 8 bases, and 12 bases lay outside the gene matches. The CDR3 is 14 amino acids. CDR3 bases: TGTGCCAGCGCCGAAACAGGGGTCCCCCACGAGCAGTACTTC. Protein: CASAETGVPHEQYF.

The chain has TRBV2 and TRBJ2-7, with TRBD1 matching 10 bases. The CDR3 contains 16 residues. V was pared by 2 bases and J by 1 base, with 5 bases of the junction left unmatched. CDR1 and CDR2 (germline): SNHLY, FYNNEI. This CDR3 is CASSENLGQGSYEQYF. For the CDR3, the DNA is TGTGCCAGCAGTGAAAATCTGGGACAGGGGTCCTACGAGCAGTACTTC.

The chain has TRBV10-3 and TRBJ2-5, with D unresolved. With 3 bases removed from V and 2 bases from J, the gap between germline ends came to 7 bases. Looked up from germline, CDR1 is ENHRY and CDR2 is SYGVKD. The CDR3 has 13 amino acids. The CDR3: CAISEQIQETQYF. CDR3 nucleotides: TGTGCCATCAGTGAACAGATTCAAGAGACCCAGTACTTC.

The CDR3 DNA sequence: TGCAGTGCTAGCAACCGCGGGACTAGCGGGTTTACAGATACGCAGTATTTT. It codes for CSASNRGTSGFTDTQYF. This chain connects TRBV20-1 to TRBJ2-3; TRBD2 agrees at 12 bases. V lost 3 bases to trimming and J lost 3 bases; unmatched junction nucleotides: 10. Germline V gene data show CDR1 as DFQATT and CDR2 as SNEGSKA (reference sequence). This CDR3 spans 17 amino acids.

The chain combines TRBV5-1 with TRBJ1-4, with D unresolved. There are 15 residues in the CDR3. Germline CDR1 is SGHRS and CDR2 is YFSETQ. The V end lost 1 base, the J end lost 7 bases, and 14 bases lay between the germline ends. The CDR3 is CASSLYEGKGEKLFF. The DNA of the CDR3 is TGCGCCAGCAGCTTGTACGAGGGAAAGGGTGAAAAACTGTTTTTT.

This clonotype was counted only a few times. The V call is TRBV29-1, the J call TRBJ1-6, with unresolved D. The V and J ends lost 6 bases and 7 bases respectively, with 13 bases between them. CDR1 SQVTM and CDR2 ANQGSEA come from the germline V gene. The CDR3 totals 13 residues. The CDR3 loop is CSVAAGRNSPLHF. The DNA for the CDR3 is TGCAGCGTGGCGGCCGGAAGGAATTCACCCCTCCACTTT. The full variable domain, with the rest looked up from reference TRBV29-1 and TRBJ1-6, is SAVISQKPSRDICQRGTSLTIQCQVDSQVTMMFWYRQQPGQSLTLIATANQGSEATYESGFVIDKFPISRPNLTFSTLTVSNMSPEDSSIYLCSVAAGRNSPLHFGNGTRLTVT.

V gene TRBV6-5 combines with J gene TRBJ1-6, with a tentative D call TRBD1 (5 bases). Per the germline V gene, CDR1 is MNHEY and CDR2 is SVGAGI. This CDR3 region has 17 residues. The V end was cut by 0 bases, the J end by 6 bases, with 15 bases between. The CDR3 is CASSYSSEVTVNSPLHF. The CDR3 DNA reads TGTGCCAGCAGTTACTCGAGCGAAGTGACAGTTAATTCACCCCTCCACTTT.

This clonotype was seen at least ten times. This chain links TRBV6-5 with TRBJ1-2, with D maybe TRBD1 (6 bases). From germline, CDR1 is MNHEY and CDR2 SVGAGI. V lost 6 bases and J lost 8, with 16 bases in between. The CDR3 is 13 amino acids. CDR3 sequence reads: CASRSQGGLGYTF. As DNA, the CDR3 is TGTGCCAGCAGGTCACAGGGAGGACTCGGCTACACCTTC.

This clonotype was observed many times. The chain combines TRBV29-1 with TRBJ2-1, with D maybe TRBD2 (6 bases). The ends were cut back, 4 bases at V and 9 bases at J, with 7 bases in the middle. The CDR3 covers 10 residues. CDR1 is SQVTM and CDR2 is ANQGSEA in the germline V gene. DNA for the CDR3: TGCAGCGTTGGCGGGGTTGAGCAGTTCTTC. Protein: CSVGGVEQFF.

Comment on this clonotype: This may be a read error: a much more frequent sequence differs by one nucleotide. The chain employs TRBV2 and TRBJ2-1, with D maybe TRBD1 (7 bases). Germline loops: CDR1 SNHLY, CDR2 FYNNEI. The CDR3 is made up of 16 amino acids. CDR3: CAGSDRGDSSYNEQFF. Written as DNA, the CDR3 is TGTGCCGGCAGTGATAGGGGGGACAGCTCCTACAATGAGCAGTTCTTC.

J is TRBJ1-2 and V is TRBV7-2; the D gene is possibly TRBD1 (6 bases). The V and J ends lost 3 bases and 0 bases respectively, with 11 bases between them. The length of the CDR3 is 15 residues. Germline CDR1 reads SGHTA; CDR2 reads FQGNSA. The CDR3 here is CASSLGHRANYGYTF. In DNA, the CDR3 is TGTGCCAGCAGCTTGGGACACCGAGCTAACTATGGCTACACCTTC.

Regarding this clonotype: This clone may be a read error of a much larger clone one base away. V gene TRBV25-1 combines with J gene TRBJ2-1, with TRBD1 identical over 8 bases. Germline trimming cut 5 bases from V and 10 bases from J; bases unmatched to any gene: 13. The CDR3 runs to 15 residues. Germline CDR1 reads MGHDK; CDR2 reads SYGVNS. DNA for the CDR3: TGTGCCAGCAGTACAAAACAGGGGGACCCCTACGAGCAGTTCTTC. This gives the protein CASSTKQGDPYEQFF.

As for this clonotype: A much larger clone sits a single nucleotide away, making a read error possible. This chain's CDR3 is CASSQITLPSIQYF. DNA of the CDR3: TGCGCCAGCAGCCAAATAACCCTTCCTAGCATTCAGTACTTC. This chain connects TRBV4-1 to TRBJ2-4; no clear D. The germline gives CDR1 MGHRA, CDR2 YSYEKL. V shed 2 bases and J shed 9 bases, with 14 bases lying between them. The CDR3 runs to 14 residues.

This clonotype has more than one count but fewer than ten. The rearrangement uses TRBV7-9 and TRBJ2-7, with D perhaps matching TRBD1 (6 bases). This CDR3 is built from 15 residues. The germline CDR1 and CDR2 sequences are SEHNR and FQNEAQ (reference sequence). V was clipped by 3 bases and J by 2 bases, with 14 bases between them. This CDR3 reads CASSFSGVRTYEQYF. The CDR3 DNA reads TGTGCCAGCAGCTTCTCAGGGGTCCGGACCTACGAGCAGTACTTC.

In regard to this clonotype: Sequence at one end of the junction differs from germline and may be a read error. This rearrangement joins TRBV7-3 to TRBJ2-1; 10 bases are shared with TRBD2. Germline V gene lookup returns CDR1 SGHTA and CDR2 FQGTGA. The CDR3 sequence is 15 residues long. The CDR3 DNA sequence: TGTGCCATCAGCGTGGGACTAGCGAACTACAATGAGCAGTTCTTC. As protein: CAISVGLANYNEQFF.

This clonotype was seen many times. The rearrangement links TRBV11-2 to TRBJ2-7, with TRBD1 identical over 10 bases. V lost 4 bases, J lost 5 bases, and 5 bases stayed unmatched. This CDR3 spans 14 amino acids. Germline V gives CDR1 SGHAT, CDR2 FQNNGV. The CDR3 DNA reads TGTGCCAGCAGCTCGGGACAGGGGATCGACGAGCAGTACTTC. Its translation is CASSSGQGIDEQYF.

V gene TRBV9 combines with J gene TRBJ2-4; 12 bases are a match to TRBD2. The CDR3 is 17 amino acids. CDR1 and CDR2 (germline): SGDLS, YYNGEE. J lost 13 bases, V lost 0 bases, and 14 bases had no gene match. CDR3 amino acids: CASSVGPLAGGGNEQYF. CDR3 nucleotide sequence: TGTGCCAGCAGCGTAGGGCCCCTAGCGGGGGGGGGAAATGAGCAGTACTTC.

This clonotype has a count of ten or more. V gene TRBV7-3 combines with J gene TRBJ2-3, with a possible D match to TRBD2 (6 bases). CDR3 size: 17 residues. Trimming stripped 5 bases from V and 1 base from J, with 19 bases between. The germline CDR1 and CDR2 sequences are SGHTA and FQGTGA. CDR3 sequence: CASSQPSAGSGTDTQYF. CDR3 nucleotide sequence: TGTGCCAGCAGCCAACCCTCTGCGGGGTCGGGCACAGATACGCAGTATTTT.

This clonotype was seen ten or more times. The gene calls are TRBV27 and TRBJ2-1; 12 bases line up with TRBD2. Trimming took 5 bases from V and 9 from J; bases not matched to a gene: 14. The CDR3 runs 17 residues. The germline gives CDR1 MNHEY, CDR2 SMNVEV (reference sequence). Here the CDR3 reads CASSPHLAGGLITEQFF. In DNA form, the CDR3 reads TGTGCCAGCAGTCCACACCTAGCGGGGGGGCTAATCACTGAGCAGTTCTTC.

The chain employs TRBV14 and TRBJ1-2; D unresolved. Germline lookup yields CDR1 SGHDN and CDR2 FVKESK. V was shortened by 3 bases and J by 2 bases, with 7 bases between the two germline ends. CDR3 length: 13 amino acids. The CDR3 DNA sequence: TGTGCCAGCAGCCATGCCCGAAACTATGGCTACACCTTC. It translates to CASSHARNYGYTF.

The gene calls are TRBV15 and TRBJ1-1; 9 bases are shared with TRBD1. Germline lookup yields CDR1 LNHNV and CDR2 YYDKDF (reference sequence). The CDR3 totals 16 residues. After removal of 8 bases from V and 0 bases from J, the junction contained 10 bases not matched to a gene. The CDR3 protein is CATGKGTGIMNTEAFF. The CDR3 nucleotides are TGTGCCACCGGCAAAGGGACAGGGATAATGAACACTGAAGCTTTCTTT.

This clonotype was seen only a few times. The chain combines TRBV28 with TRBJ2-3, with 10 bases identical to TRBD2. The V and J ends lost 10 bases and 4 bases, in that order; junction bases with no gene match: 11. Germline V lookup: CDR1 MDHEN, CDR2 SYDVKM. The CDR3 spans 15 residues. The CDR3 sequence is CANQERGGASDTQYF. As DNA, the CDR3 is TGTGCCAACCAGGAGCGGGGGGGCGCGTCAGATACGCAGTATTTT.

This clonotype occurred many times. The CDR3 loop is CATSGRGAGPNTGELFF. CDR3 bases: TGTGCCACCAGCGGGCGAGGGGCAGGCCCGAACACCGGGGAGCTGTTTTTT. The V call is TRBV15, the J call TRBJ2-2, with D perhaps assigned TRBD1 or TRBD2 (5 bases each). The germline V gene encodes CDR1 LNHNV and CDR2 YYDKDF (reference sequence). The CDR3 consists of 17 residues. Between the trimmed V and J ends, which lost 5 bases and 0 bases, there was a span of 16 bases.

As for this clonotype: This could be a read error, since a much larger clone is one nucleotide away. The chain joins TRBV7-7 to TRBJ2-4; D gene unclear. Germline CDR1 reads SSHAT; CDR2 reads FNYEAQ (reference sequence). The CDR3 extends over 15 amino acids. The CDR3 loop is CASSFDRSPYNEQYF. In DNA, the CDR3 is TGTGCTAGCAGCTTCGACCGGTCTCCTTACAATGAGCAGTACTTC.

As to this clonotype: This may stem from a read error, because a much larger clone lies one nucleotide away. This chain links TRBV12-3 or TRBV12-4 with TRBJ2-7; no firm D call. V lost 3 bases and J 4 bases, leaving 13 bases between the germline ends. The CDR3 totals 14 residues. CDR3 in amino acids: CASSLSVVPYEQYF. The CDR3 DNA sequence: TGTGCCAGCAGTTTGTCGGTAGTCCCTTACGAGCAGTACTTC.

This clonotype was found many times. The CDR3 DNA follows: TGTGCCAGCAGCTACATCAATGAGCAGTTCTTC. Encoded protein: CASSYINEQFF. The chain joins TRBV3-1 to TRBJ2-1, with D unclear. Germline-derived CDR1 and CDR2 are LGHDT and YNNKEL (reference sequence). The CDR3 is 11 amino acids. The germline V and J ends were trimmed by 5 bases and 6 bases, with 5 bases remaining between them.

V usage is TRBV28 and J usage is TRBJ2-3; 11 bases fit TRBD1. Germline loops: CDR1 MDHEN, CDR2 SYDVKM. Losses at the gene ends were 8 bases for V and 4 bases for J; bases not matched to a gene: 5. The CDR3 loop spans 14 amino acids. In DNA, the CDR3 is TGTGCCAGCGGCTCGGGACAGGGGGCAGATACGCAGTATTTT. Protein: CASGSGQGADTQYF.

This sequence joins TRBV5-1 and TRBJ1-1, with D perhaps TRBD1 (5 bases). Germline V gene sequence: CDR1 SGHRS, CDR2 YFSETQ. This CDR3 is 12 amino acids long. Between the trimmed V and J ends, which lost 3 bases and 8 bases, there was a span of 11 bases. The CDR3 loop reads CASSWTGGEAFF. CDR3 DNA: TGCGCCAGCAGCTGGACGGGGGGAGAAGCTTTCTTT.

This clonotype occurred many times. V usage is TRBV12-3 or TRBV12-4 and J usage is TRBJ1-4; the match to TRBD1 covers 9 bases. Unmatched junction bases numbered 4, after V lost 8 bases and J lost 6 bases. The CDR3 consists of 13 residues. Here the CDR3 reads CASQRTGDEKLFF. CDR3 in DNA: TGTGCCAGCCAACGGACAGGGGATGAAAAACTGTTTTTT.